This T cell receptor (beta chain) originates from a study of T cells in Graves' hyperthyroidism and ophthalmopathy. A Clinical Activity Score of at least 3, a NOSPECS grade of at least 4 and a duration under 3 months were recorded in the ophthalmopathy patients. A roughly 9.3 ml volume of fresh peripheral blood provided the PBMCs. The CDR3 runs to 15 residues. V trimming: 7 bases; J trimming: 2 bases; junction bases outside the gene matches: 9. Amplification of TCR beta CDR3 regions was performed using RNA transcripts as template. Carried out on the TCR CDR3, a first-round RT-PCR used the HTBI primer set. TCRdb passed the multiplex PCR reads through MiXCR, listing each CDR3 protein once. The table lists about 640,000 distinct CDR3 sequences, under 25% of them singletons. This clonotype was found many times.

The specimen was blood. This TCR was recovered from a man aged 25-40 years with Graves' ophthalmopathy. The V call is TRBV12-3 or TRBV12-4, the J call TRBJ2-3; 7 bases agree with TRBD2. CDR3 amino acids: CASILLGLLTDTQYF. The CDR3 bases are TGTGCCAGCATCCTCCTGGGACTACTCACAGATACGCAGTATTTT.